The 30 T cell receptor beta chains below come from one sample, sequenced in a study of Tregs in tolerant kidney transplant recipients (dated by TCRdb to about 2019). Read against the paper, the sample's time point label means: blood sample drawn before combined kidney and bone marrow transplant. The library was prepared using the immunoSEQ multiplex PCR assay. As stored in TCRdb, this immuneACCESS dataset retains in-frame rearrangements with V and J assigned. A fraction of the clones does not appear; measured against another copy, unresolved V genes explain less than half of the discrepancy, and the remainder lacks a known reason. The data table for this sample lists about 52,000 clones. Roughly 0.8% of the sample rests with the top ten. The input for sequencing was CD4+ T cells from blood, taken before the transplant. The source is a human donor who received a combined kidney and bone marrow transplant.

A remark on this clone: The DNA ends 3 residues before the CDR3 does, and the rest of the CDR3 is filled in from the germline J gene. The rearrangement joins TRBV7-2 to TRBJ1-1; a possible D gene is TRBD1 (5 bases). Deletions cut 1 base from V and 6 bases from J, with 12 bases between. The CDR3 spans 14 residues. The germline gives CDR1 SGHTA, CDR2 FQGNSA. CDR3 DNA, as far as it was read: TGTGCCAGCAGCTTAGATCGGGGGGGAGCTGAA. It is translated as CASSLDRGGAE. The CDR3 reads in full as CASSLDRGGAEAFF. Supplemented by reference TRBV7-2 and TRBJ1-1, the full variable domain reads GAGVSQSPSNKVTEKGKDVELRCDPISGHTALYWYRQSLGQGLEFLIYFQGNSAPDKSGLPSDRFSAERTGGSVSTLTIQRTQQEDSAVYLCASSLDRGGAEAFFGQGTRLTVV.

A word on this clone: The CDR3 is cut off 3 residues early in the read; its end comes from the germline J gene. The chain carries TRBV6-1 and TRBJ1-2; tentatively, D is TRBD1 (6 bases). Per germline, CDR1 MNHNS and CDR2 SASEGT. This CDR3 is built from 14 residues. The sequenced CDR3 bases are TGTGCCAGCAGTGTCCGGGACCCTGGGGGCGGC. As protein: CASSVRDPGGG. The full-length CDR3 reads as CASSVRDPGGGYTF.

Concerning this clone itself: The read is 3 residues too short to cover the CDR3 end, so that end is filled in from the germline J gene. The rearrangement joins TRBV6-2 or TRBV6-3 to TRBJ2-7; 7 nucleotides align to TRBD2. The junction had 8 bases not matched to a gene; V was cut back by 4 bases and J by 5 bases. The CDR3 extends over 14 amino acids. Per the germline V gene, CDR1 is MNHEY and CDR2 is SVGEGT. The CDR3 bases that were read are TGTGCCAGCAGTTCGGCTGGTGCGGGGGACGAG. It specifies CASSSAGAGDE. The CDR3 in its entirety is CASSSAGAGDEQYF.

Details on this clone: The sequenced fragment ends 3 residues before the CDR3 boundary, so the rest is inferred from the germline J gene. The chain recombines TRBV7-9 with TRBJ2-3; the D is unclear. Trimming pared 2 bases from V and 4 bases from J, leaving 4 bases between. Germline V lookup: CDR1 SEHNR, CDR2 FQNEAQ (reference sequence). The CDR3 covers 12 residues. CDR3 residues: CASSLLSDTQYF. The CDR3 DNA, read in part, is TGTGCCAGCAGCTTACTCTCAGATACG. The variable domain in full, with the rest retrieved from reference TRBV7-9 and TRBJ2-3, is DTGVSQNPRHKITKRGQNVTFRCDPISEHNRLYWYRQTLGQGPEFLTYFQNEAQLEKSRLLSDRFSAERPKGSFSTLEIQRTEQGDSAMYLCASSLLSDTQYFGPGTRLTVL.

Incomplete CDR3 DNA: TGTGCCAGTTCGCGGGACAGCTACGAG. Its translation is CASSRDSYE. The whole CDR3 protein reads CASSRDSYEQYF. The V gene is TRBV19, the J gene TRBJ2-7, with D perhaps matching TRBD1 (7 bases). The sequence runs out 3 residues before the end of the CDR3; the remainder is reconstructed from the germline J gene. Germline lookup yields CDR1 LNHDA and CDR2 SQIVND (reference sequence). This CDR3 has 12 amino acids. V lost 8 bases and J lost 3, with 11 bases in between. Drawing the rest from reference TRBV19 and TRBJ2-7, the complete variable domain is DGGITQSPKYLFRKEGQNVTLSCEQNLNHDAMYWYRQDPGQGLRLIYYSQIVNDFQKGDIAEGYSVSREKKESFPLTVTSAQKNPTAFYLCASSRDSYEQYFGPGTRLTVT.

Note on this clone: The CDR3 end lies 3 residues beyond the end of the read and is filled in from the germline J gene. The J gene is TRBJ1-1, the V gene TRBV18; 7 bases agree with TRBD1. The germline CDR1 and CDR2 sequences are KGHSH and LQKENI. This CDR3 is 13 amino acids long. Germline trimming cut 3 bases from V and 5 bases from J; bases unmatched to any gene: 3. CDR3: CASSPLTGTEAFF. The sequenced CDR3 bases are TGTGCCAGCTCACCTTTGACAGGGACTGAA. Using reference TRBV18 and TRBJ1-1 for the parts outside the CDR3, the full variable domain is NAGVMQNPRHLVRRRGQEARLRCSPMKGHSHVYWYRQLPEEGLKFMVYLQKENIIDESGMPKERFSAEFPKEGPSILRIQQVVRGDSAAYFCASSPLTGTEAFFGQGTRLTVV.

As concerns this clone: The read ends 3 residues shy of where the CDR3 ends; the end is completed using the germline J gene. The rearrangement uses TRBV7-2 and TRBJ2-1, with TRBD2 matching over 11 bases. Trimming removed 0 bases from V and 9 bases from J; junction bases left unmatched: 4. This CDR3 is 15 amino acids long. CDR1 is SGHTA, CDR2 FQGNSA, per germline. The CDR3 spells CASSLASGRAGEQFF. The DNA read from the CDR3 is TGTGCCAGCAGCTTAGCTAGCGGGAGGGCGGGTGAG.

On this clone itself: The read ends 3 residues shy of where the CDR3 ends; the end is completed using the germline J gene. The rearrangement uses TRBV18 and TRBJ1-3; D ambiguous. V gave up 4 bases and J gave up 2 bases, with 6 bases separating them. Germline CDR1 and CDR2: KGHSH and LQKENI. This CDR3 comprises 13 residues. Partial CDR3 DNA: TGTGCCAGCTCACTTGACACTGGAAACACC. Protein sequence: CASSLDTGNT. The CDR3 reads in full as CASSLDTGNTIYF.

As to this clone: The CDR3 end lies 3 residues beyond the end of the read and is filled in from the germline J gene. The chain uses TRBV6-2 or TRBV6-3 and TRBJ2-5; 7 nucleotides align to TRBD2. Looked up from germline, CDR1 is MNHEY and CDR2 is SVGEGT. V lost 4 bases, J lost 1 base, and 9 bases stayed unmatched. CDR3 size: 16 residues. CDR3 bases read: TGTGCCAGCAGTTCTCTAGCGGCAAAGCCCCAAGAGACC. Translation: CASSSLAAKPQET. The CDR3 in full is CASSSLAAKPQETQYF.

Of note for this clone: The read stops 3 residues short of the end of the CDR3; the missing end is completed from the germline J gene. The genes are TRBV7-3 and TRBJ1-1; 8 bases fit TRBD1. Germline V gives CDR1 SGHTA, CDR2 FQGTGA. The J segment lost 6 bases and the V segment lost 1 base, leaving 19 bases of the junction unmatched. There are 19 residues in the CDR3. CDR3 DNA, as far as it was read: TGTGCCAGCAGCTTAAGTTACAGGGGGACCGGTGGCCTAGGCTCTGAA. Amino acids: CASSLSYRGTGGLGSE. The whole CDR3 reads CASSLSYRGTGGLGSEAFF.

To note about this clone: The read comes to an end 3 residues before the CDR3 does, leaving the germline J gene to fill in the end. The gene calls are TRBV5-1 and TRBJ2-7; D remains unclear. V gave up 5 bases and J gave up 0 bases, with 12 bases separating them. The CDR3 has 14 residues. CDR1 and CDR2 (germline): SGHRS, YFSETQ. Here the CDR3 reads CASREQPTSYEQYF. The CDR3 DNA, read in part, is TGCGCCAGCAGAGAACAGCCGACCTCCTACGAG.

Notes on this clone: Sequencing ends 3 residues short of the CDR3 end; the germline J gene provides the rest. The rearrangement uses TRBV7-2 and TRBJ1-1; 7 bases fit TRBD1. V gave up 1 base and J gave up 6 bases; unmatched junction bases: 5. This CDR3 is built from 14 residues. The germline V gene encodes CDR1 SGHTA and CDR2 FQGNSA. The CDR3 loop reads CASSLEGASPEAFF. Incomplete CDR3 DNA: TGTGCCAGCAGCTTAGAGGGGGCTTCCCCTGAA.

As to this clone: Sequencing ends 3 residues short of the CDR3 end; the germline J gene provides the rest. This chain connects TRBV19 to TRBJ1-2; the D gene is possibly TRBD1 (6 bases). CDR1 and CDR2 from the germline V gene are LNHDA and SQIVND (reference sequence). V was shortened by 6 bases and J by 4 bases, with 15 bases between the two germline ends. The CDR3 has 14 amino acids. The DNA read from the CDR3 is TGTGCCAGTAGGACAGGAGATTCTCTCTATGGC. Its protein is CASRTGDSLYG. The entire CDR3 sequence reads CASRTGDSLYGYTF.

Remarks on this clone: The read ends 3 residues early relative to the CDR3; the germline J gene fills the gap. V is TRBV7-2 and J is TRBJ2-3; D is ambiguous. CDR3 length: 15 residues. CDR1 SGHTA and CDR2 FQGNSA come from the germline V gene. Trimming stripped 5 bases from V and 0 bases from J, with 12 bases between. The CDR3 is CASSARMTSTDTQYF. Incomplete CDR3 DNA: TGTGCCAGCAGCGCTCGGATGACTAGCACAGATACG.

Turning to this clone: The read terminates 3 residues before the CDR3 end, so the remaining end is supplied by the germline J gene. The rearrangement links TRBV19 to TRBJ1-5; 7 bases are a match to TRBD1. This CDR3 contains 14 residues. The V gene's germline CDR1 is LNHDA and CDR2 SQIVND (reference sequence). V was pared by 8 bases and J by 0 bases, with 4 bases of the junction left unmatched. CDR3 sequence reads: CASGQVSSNQPQHF. The DNA read from the CDR3 is TGTGCCAGTGGACAGGTATCTAGCAATCAGCCC.

Turning to this clone: The read ends 3 residues before the CDR3 terminus; that terminus is restored from the germline J gene. The chain uses TRBV6-1 and TRBJ1-4, with 9 nucleotides matching TRBD1. The length of the CDR3 is 15 residues. V trimming: 2 bases; J trimming: 7 bases; junction bases outside the gene matches: 5. CDR1 and CDR2 from the germline V gene are MNHNS and SASEGT. CDR3 protein: CASSERTGVFEKLFF. The covered CDR3 bases are TGTGCCAGCAGTGAAAGGACAGGGGTATTTGAAAAA.

As to this clone: Read coverage stops 3 residues before the CDR3 terminus; the germline J gene supplies the remainder. V is TRBV2 and J is TRBJ2-2, with D possibly being TRBD2 (5 bases). Trimming shortened V by 4 bases and J by 4 bases, and 13 bases separated the two germline ends. This CDR3 contains 15 residues. Germline V gives CDR1 SNHLY, CDR2 FYNNEI. CDR3 amino acids: CASSVERAGTGELFF. CDR3 bases read: TGTGCCAGCAGTGTGGAAAGGGCGGGCACCGGGGAG.

On this clone: The sequence runs out 3 residues before the end of the CDR3; the remainder is reconstructed from the germline J gene. This chain connects TRBV19 to TRBJ2-7; TRBD1 is a possible D gene (6 bases). This CDR3 has 13 amino acids. V gave up 6 bases and J gave up 4 bases, with 13 bases separating them. The germline gives CDR1 LNHDA, CDR2 SQIVND (reference sequence). CDR3 region: CASSPTRGYEQYF. Partial CDR3 DNA: TGTGCCAGTAGCCCCACAAGGGGGTACGAG.

About this clone: The DNA ends 3 residues before the CDR3 does, and the rest of the CDR3 is filled in from the germline J gene. V gene TRBV10-3 combines with J gene TRBJ2-1, with TRBD2 matching 14 bases. The germline CDR1 and CDR2 sequences are ENHRY and SYGVKD. The CDR3 is 16 residues long. Trimming cost V 7 bases and J 2 bases; bases outside gene matches: 4. The CDR3 reads CAITPTSGRAYNEQFF. The CDR3 DNA, read in part, is TGTGCCATCACCCCGACTAGCGGGAGGGCCTACAATGAG.

Turning to this clone: The sequence runs out 3 residues before the end of the CDR3; the remainder is reconstructed from the germline J gene. This chain joins TRBV7-2 and TRBJ2-5; D uncertain. Trimming took 5 bases from V and 2 from J, leaving 12 bases between them. Germline assignment: CDR1 SGHTA and CDR2 FQGNSA. The CDR3 length is 14 residues. The CDR3 protein is CASSPRNGQETQYF. The sequenced CDR3 bases are TGTGCCAGCAGCCCTAGGAACGGGCAAGAGACC.

CDR3 protein: CASSLGAWDEQFF. The DNA read from the CDR3 is TGTGCCAGCAGCTTAGGAGCGTGGGATGAG. This chain links TRBV7-2 with TRBJ2-1; no firm D call. The read finishes 3 residues shy of the CDR3 end, and the germline J gene is used to complete it. V was cut by 1 base and J by 8 bases, with 9 bases left in between. Germline CDR1 reads SGHTA; CDR2 reads FQGNSA. The CDR3 is 13 amino acids.

For this clone: The missing CDR3 end, 3 residues past where the read stops, is filled in from the germline J gene. The chain links TRBV11-2 to TRBJ2-7; 7 nucleotides match TRBD1. The CDR3 covers 13 residues. Germline V CDR1 and CDR2: SGHAT, FQNNGV. V lost 3 bases, J lost 2 bases, and 1 base stayed unmatched. CDR3 bases read: TGTGCCAGCAGCTTCGGACAGGCCTACGAG. This codes for CASSFGQAYE. The full CDR3 protein reads CASSFGQAYEQYF.

Of note for this clone: The CDR3 goes on 3 residues after the read ends, and that part is filled in from the germline J gene. This chain links TRBV7-9 with TRBJ2-5; 7 positions match TRBD2. Germline loops: CDR1 SEHNR, CDR2 FQNEAQ (reference sequence). The CDR3 is 14 amino acids. J gave up 6 bases and V 1 base, and 5 bases lay outside the gene matches. Incomplete CDR3 DNA: TGTGCCAGCAGCTTAGGAGCTAGCGGCCAGACC. This translates into CASSLGASGQT. The complete CDR3 sequence is CASSLGASGQTQYF.

The sequenced CDR3 bases are TGTGCCAGCAGCTTAGCGGTTTTAGGGAATTCACCC. Its translation: CASSLAVLGNSP. The complete CDR3 reads CASSLAVLGNSPLHF. This chain connects TRBV7-2 to TRBJ1-6; D not certain. The CDR3 end falls 3 residues outside the read, so it is completed with the germline J gene. V was trimmed by 0 bases and J by 7 bases, leaving 10 bases between them. The V gene's germline CDR1 is SGHTA and CDR2 FQGNSA. The CDR3 runs 15 residues.

With regard to this clone: The read comes to an end 3 residues before the CDR3 does, leaving the germline J gene to fill in the end. The rearrangement joins TRBV30 to TRBJ1-2, with TRBD1 matching 10 bases. Per the germline V gene, CDR1 is GTSNPN and CDR2 is SVGIG (reference sequence). V was pared by 3 bases and J by 6 bases, with 1 base of the junction left unmatched. This CDR3 is built from 12 residues. The CDR3 is CAWRTGGHGYTF. CDR3 DNA, as far as it was read: TGTGCCTGGAGGACAGGGGGCCATGGC.

As regards this clone: The CDR3 end is not reached by the read, which stops 3 residues before it; the germline J gene fills it in. Other DNA sequences in the sample encode the same CDR3. The chain recombines TRBV7-7 with TRBJ2-3; weak D call: TRBD1 (6 bases). Trimming cost V 5 bases and J 3 bases, with 12 bases left between them. This CDR3 is 14 amino acids long. The germline V gene encodes CDR1 SSHAT and CDR2 FNYEAQ (reference sequence). This chain's CDR3 is CASSQDRTTDTQYF. The DNA read from the CDR3 is TGTGCCAGCAGCCAGGACAGAACGACAGATACG.

Comment on this clone: The CDR3 end falls 3 residues outside the read, so it is completed with the germline J gene. The rearrangement joins TRBV19 to TRBJ2-5; the D is unclear. This CDR3 region has 14 residues. Trimming cost V 1 base and J 5 bases, with 11 bases left between them. Per germline, CDR1 LNHDA and CDR2 SQIVND (reference sequence). CDR3 DNA, as far as it was read: TGTGCCAGTAGTATAGTGGCTGCAGGCGAGACC. Its translation: CASSIVAAGET. The entire CDR3 protein reads CASSIVAAGETQYF.

On this clone: The sequenced fragment ends 3 residues before the CDR3 boundary, so the rest is inferred from the germline J gene. The chain couples TRBV7-8 to TRBJ2-5, with 8 bases fitting TRBD2. Germline trimming cut 5 bases from V and 2 bases from J; bases unmatched to any gene: 10. Germline CDR1 reads SGHVS; CDR2 reads FQNEAQ. This CDR3 is built from 16 residues. Partial CDR3 DNA: TGTGCCAGCAGCCACCTCGGGACTAGGAGTCAAGAGACC. This translates into CASSHLGTRSQET. Given in full, the CDR3 is CASSHLGTRSQETQYF.

Worth noting for this clone: The CDR3 end lies 3 residues beyond the end of the read and is filled in from the germline J gene. The V and J genes are TRBV6-1 and TRBJ1-5, with a possible D match to TRBD1 (6 bases). Deletions cut 4 bases from V and 5 bases from J, with 12 bases between. Looked up from germline, CDR1 is MNHNS and CDR2 is SASEGT. This CDR3 spans 14 amino acids. The CDR3 loop is CASSGGNRDQPQHF. The part of the CDR3 DNA that was read is TGTGCCAGCAGTGGCGGTAACAGGGATCAGCCC.

As concerns this clone: The read terminates 3 residues ahead of where the CDR3 ends, so the germline J gene completes it. The chain uses TRBV6-2 or TRBV6-3 and TRBJ1-5; possible D gene TRBD1, 5 bases. The germline V gene has CDR1 MNHEY and CDR2 SVGEGT. V lost 6 bases and J lost 6, with 15 bases in between. The CDR3 has 14 amino acids. The CDR3 spells CASSYQGSGQPQHF. Incomplete CDR3 DNA: TGTGCCAGCAGCTATCAGGGATCGGGTCAGCCC.